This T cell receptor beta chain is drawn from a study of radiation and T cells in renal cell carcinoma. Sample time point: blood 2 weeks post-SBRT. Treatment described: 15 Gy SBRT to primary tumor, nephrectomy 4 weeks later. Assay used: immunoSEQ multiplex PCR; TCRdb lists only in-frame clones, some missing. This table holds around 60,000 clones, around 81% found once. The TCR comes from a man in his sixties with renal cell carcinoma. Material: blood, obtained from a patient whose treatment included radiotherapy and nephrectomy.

In DNA form, the CDR3 reads TGTGCCAGCTCACCTTACAGGGGTCTTGACTCTGGAAACACCATATATTTT. Protein sequence: CASSPYRGLDSGNTIYF. The chain joins TRBV18 to TRBJ1-3; TRBD1 matches 7 bases. Germline loops: CDR1 KGHSH, CDR2 LQKENI. V was clipped by 3 bases and J by 0 bases; unmatched bases: 8. This CDR3 region has 17 residues.